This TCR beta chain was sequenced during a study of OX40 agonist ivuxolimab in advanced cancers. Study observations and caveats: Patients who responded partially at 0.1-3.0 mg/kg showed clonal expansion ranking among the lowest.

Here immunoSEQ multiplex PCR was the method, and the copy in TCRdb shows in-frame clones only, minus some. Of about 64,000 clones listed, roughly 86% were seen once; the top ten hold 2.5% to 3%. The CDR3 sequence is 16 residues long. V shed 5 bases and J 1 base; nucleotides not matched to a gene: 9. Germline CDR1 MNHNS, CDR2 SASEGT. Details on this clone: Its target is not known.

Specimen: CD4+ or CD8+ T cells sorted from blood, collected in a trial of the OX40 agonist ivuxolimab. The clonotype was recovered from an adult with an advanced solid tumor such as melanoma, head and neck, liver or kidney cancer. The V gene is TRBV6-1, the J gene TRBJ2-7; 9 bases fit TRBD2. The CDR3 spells CASSQDWREGSYEQYF. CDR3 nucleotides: TGTGCCAGCAGTCAAGACTGGCGGGAGGGATCCTACGAGCAGTACTTC.